The 27 T cell receptor beta chains below were found in one sample sequenced in a study of glioma-infiltrating T cells after dendritic cell vaccination. Sequencing was performed with immunoSEQ multiplex PCR; in TCRdb, only in-frame clones are kept and a portion is missing. The sample has approximately 64,000 clones; around four fifths are singletons. The specimen was blood, collected before dendritic cell vaccination. All receptors derive from a human donor with glioblastoma.

The genes are TRBV6-1 and TRBJ2-1, with 12 bases that match TRBD2. Trimming removed 4 bases from V and 10 bases from J; junction bases left unmatched: 8. Germline CDR1 and CDR2: MNHNS and SASEGT. The CDR3 length is 15 residues. This chain's CDR3 is CASSALTSGGVEQFF. The CDR3 bases are TGTGCCAGCAGTGCCTTGACTAGCGGGGGAGTGGAGCAGTTCTTC.

V and J are TRBV19 and TRBJ2-1, with TRBD2 identical over 7 bases. V was clipped by 4 bases and J by 3 bases; unmatched bases: 6. Germline assignment: CDR1 LNHDA and CDR2 SQIVND (reference sequence). CDR3 size: 15 residues. CDR3 in amino acids: CASSTPSGIYNEQFF. The CDR3 nucleotides are TGTGCCAGTAGTACGCCTAGCGGTATCTACAATGAGCAGTTCTTC.

In its sample, this clone was seen a few times. The rearrangement links TRBV4-1 to TRBJ2-7; TRBD2 agrees at 13 bases. After removal of 0 bases from V and 0 bases from J, the junction contained 5 bases not matched to a gene. CDR1 MGHRA and CDR2 YSYEKL come from the germline V gene. CDR3 length: 18 residues. The CDR3 DNA reads TGCGCCAGCAGCCAAGATACTAGCGGGGGGGCGAGCTCCTACGAGCAGTACTTC. It yields the protein CASSQDTSGGASSYEQYF.

This clone was seen a single time. The rearrangement links TRBV2 to TRBJ2-7, with 8 bases aligning to TRBD1. J lost 3 bases, V lost 4 bases, and 11 bases had no gene match. CDR1 is SNHLY and CDR2 is FYNNEI in the germline V gene. The CDR3 is 16 residues long. The CDR3 loop reads CASSGTGWKNYYEQYF. The CDR3 nucleotides are TGTGCCAGCAGTGGGACAGGGTGGAAAAACTACTACGAGCAGTACTTC.

Only a few counts were recorded for this clone. V is TRBV28 and J is TRBJ2-7; D remains ambiguous. The CDR3 has 13 amino acids. V dropped 1 base and J dropped 3 bases, with 7 bases sitting between them. From germline, CDR1 is MDHEN and CDR2 SYDVKM. Written as DNA, the CDR3 is TGTGCCAGCAGTTTATTAAGCGTCTACGAGCAGTACTTC. It is translated as CASSLLSVYEQYF.

V is TRBV10-3 and J is TRBJ2-1; TRBD2 is a possible D gene (7 bases). Trimming left V 5 bases short and J 10 bases short, with 18 bases between. In germline, CDR1 is ENHRY, CDR2 SYGVKD. The CDR3 is 14 amino acids. The CDR3 protein is CAISTNGGPEEQFF. In DNA, the CDR3 is TGTGCCATCAGTACGAACGGGGGGCCAGAAGAGCAGTTCTTC.

This chain joins TRBV28 and TRBJ1-5; D is undetermined. Looked up from germline, CDR1 is MDHEN and CDR2 is SYDVKM. V gave up 5 bases and J gave up 2 bases, with 16 bases separating them. The CDR3 contains 16 residues. CDR3 loop: CASSLLTIPGNQPQHF. Here the CDR3 DNA reads TGTGCCAGCAGTCTCCTCACTATCCCAGGCAATCAGCCCCAGCATTTT.

The rearrangement uses TRBV5-1 and TRBJ2-2; D call uncertain. V was clipped by 0 bases and J by 3 bases, with 6 bases between them. The CDR3 runs to 14 residues. Germline CDR1 reads SGHRS; CDR2 reads YFSETQ. CDR3 bases: TGCGCCAGCAGCTTGGGCAGGCACACCGGGGAGCTGTTTTTT. Its protein product is CASSLGRHTGELFF.

The rearrangement joins TRBV18 to TRBJ1-5; D not certain. Trimming pared 3 bases from V and 4 bases from J, leaving 13 bases between. Germline V gives CDR1 KGHSH, CDR2 LQKENI. The CDR3 is 15 amino acids. The CDR3 bases are TGTGCCAGCTCACCGCCCGGCGGCAGAAATCAGCCCCAGCATTTT. Amino acids: CASSPPGGRNQPQHF.

The chain combines TRBV6-6 with TRBJ1-4; D remains unclear. The V and J ends lost 0 bases and 4 bases respectively, with 9 bases between them. CDR3 length: 15 residues. The V gene's germline CDR1 is MNHNY and CDR2 SVGAGI (reference sequence). The CDR3 coding sequence is TGTGCCAGCAGTTACTCGGCAGGATTTAATGAAAAACTGTTTTTT. It specifies CASSYSAGFNEKLFF.

CDR3 sequence: CASKMAGTDTQYF. The CDR3 bases are TGTGCCAGTAAGATGGCTGGCACAGATACGCAGTATTTT. The J gene is TRBJ2-3, the V gene TRBV19, with D unresolved. Germline loops: CDR1 LNHDA, CDR2 SQIVND (reference sequence). V was clipped by 7 bases and J by 1 base, with 9 bases between them. The CDR3 extends over 13 amino acids. The variable domain in full, completed from reference TRBV19 and TRBJ2-3, reads DGGITQSPKYLFRKEGQNVTLSCEQNLNHDAMYWYRQDPGQGLRLIYYSQIVNDFQKGDIAEGYSVSREKKESFPLTVTSAQKNPTAFYLCASKMAGTDTQYFGPGTRLTVL.

The V call is TRBV7-6, the J call TRBJ2-5; D may be TRBD2 (6 bases). V lost 5 bases, J lost 4 bases, and 14 bases lay in between. This CDR3 region has 14 residues. CDR1 and CDR2 from the germline V gene are SGHVS and FNYEAQ. The CDR3, as DNA: TGTGCCAGCAGCCGAGGGACTGTGGTAGAGACCCAGTACTTC. It specifies CASSRGTVVETQYF.

CDR3 loop: CASSLDRGKAIYF. As DNA, the CDR3 is TGTGCCAGTAGTCTGGACAGGGGAAAGGCCATATATTTT. This chain uses TRBV19 with TRBJ1-3, with TRBD1 identical over 9 bases. J lost 11 bases, V lost 5 bases, and 7 bases had no gene match. Germline CDR1 LNHDA, CDR2 SQIVND (reference sequence). This CDR3 comprises 13 residues. Full variable domain (rest looked up from reference TRBV19 and TRBJ1-3): DGGITQSPKYLFRKEGQNVTLSCEQNLNHDAMYWYRQDPGQGLRLIYYSQIVNDFQKGDIAEGYSVSREKKESFPLTVTSAQKNPTAFYLCASSLDRGKAIYFGEGSWLTVV.

The rearrangement joins TRBV6-1 to TRBJ1-5, with TRBD1 identical over 12 bases. The CDR3 runs to 15 residues. Germline trimming cut 4 bases from V and 6 bases from J; bases unmatched to any gene: 4. From germline, CDR1 is MNHNS and CDR2 SASEGT. CDR3 amino acids: CASSGGTGGPQPQHF. CDR3 DNA: TGTGCCAGCAGTGGGGGGACAGGGGGCCCTCAGCCCCAGCATTTT.

This chain joins TRBV19 and TRBJ2-2; TRBD1 is a possible D gene (6 bases). Trimming stripped 1 base from V and 3 bases from J, with 9 bases between. Looked up from germline, CDR1 is LNHDA and CDR2 is SQIVND (reference sequence). The CDR3 runs 15 residues. CDR3 sequence (DNA): TGTGCCAGTAGTATAGCAGGGGTGGACACCGGGGAGCTGTTTTTT. Its translation is CASSIAGVDTGELFF.

Turning to this clone: The identical CDR3 is also encoded by other nucleotide sequences in the sample. The chain uses TRBV5-1 and TRBJ2-5; possible D gene TRBD2, 5 bases. Trimming took off 0 bases at V and 4 bases at J, with 7 bases between the two ends. Per the germline V gene, CDR1 is SGHRS and CDR2 is YFSETQ. The CDR3 length is 13 residues. CDR3 nucleotides: TGCGCCAGCAGCTTGGAAGGAGGAGAGACCCAGTACTTC. This codes for CASSLEGGETQYF.

This clone was counted a single time. The chain joins TRBV10-1 to TRBJ1-1; perhaps TRBD1 as D (5 bases). Germline lookup yields CDR1 WNHNN and CDR2 SYGVQD (reference sequence). This CDR3 has 13 amino acids. V was shortened by 1 base and J by 3 bases, with 6 bases between the two germline ends. CDR3 in DNA: TGCGCCAGCAGTGAGTTGACAGACACTGAAGCTTTCTTT. Amino acids: CASSELTDTEAFF.

The rearrangement uses TRBV6-5 and TRBJ2-7, with 8 bases lining up with TRBD1. There are 15 residues in the CDR3. V lost 2 bases, J lost 2 bases, and 5 bases stayed unmatched. Germline CDR1 is MNHEY and CDR2 is SVGAGI. The CDR3 nucleotides are TGTGCCAGCAGTTACCGAGACAGGGGACCCTACGAGCAGTACTTC. It yields the protein CASSYRDRGPYEQYF.

The chain combines TRBV6-5 with TRBJ2-5, with D perhaps matching TRBD2 (5 bases). Looked up from germline, CDR1 is MNHEY and CDR2 is SVGAGI. V lost 6 bases to trimming and J lost 3 bases, with 14 bases between them. This CDR3 spans 14 amino acids. The CDR3 nucleotides read TGTGCCAGCAGCCCCCCGACGGGAAAAGAGACCCAGTACTTC. Protein sequence: CASSPPTGKETQYF.

The chain carries TRBV2 and TRBJ1-2; 12 bases align to TRBD1. V was pared by 6 bases and J by 2 bases, with 4 bases of the junction left unmatched. CDR1 and CDR2 (germline): SNHLY, FYNNEI. This CDR3 is 15 amino acids long. DNA of the CDR3: TGTGCCAGCAGGGGACAGGGGGCGCTGAACTATGGCTACACCTTC. Translated: CASRGQGALNYGYTF.

The J gene is TRBJ2-2, the V gene TRBV27; TRBD1 might be the D (6 bases). Germline CDR1 and CDR2: MNHEY and SMNVEV (reference sequence). Between the trimmed V and J ends, which lost 6 bases and 2 bases, there was a span of 13 bases. The CDR3 consists of 15 residues. The CDR3 is CASRLLGTNTGELFF. In nucleotides, the CDR3 is TGTGCCAGCAGACTCTTGGGGACAAACACCGGGGAGCTGTTTTTT.

The gene calls are TRBV6-1 and TRBJ2-1; 8 bases align to TRBD1. The trim removed 4 bases at V and 0 bases at J, leaving 14 bases unmatched. The CDR3 contains 19 residues. Per the germline V gene, CDR1 is MNHNS and CDR2 is SASEGT. CDR3 DNA: TGTGCCAGCAGTGGTGTCCAGACAGGGGCAAGTTACTCCTACAATGAGCAGTTCTTC. Amino acid sequence: CASSGVQTGASYSYNEQFF.

The CDR3 DNA follows: TGTGCCAGCAGCCGTAGAGAAACAGATACGCAGTATTTT. This translates into CASSRRETDTQYF. The chain recombines TRBV7-9 with TRBJ2-3; no definite D call. V shed 5 bases and J shed 3 bases, with 9 bases lying between them. CDR1 SEHNR and CDR2 FQNEAQ come from the germline V gene (reference sequence). The CDR3 is made up of 13 amino acids.

The chain has TRBV4-1 and TRBJ2-2; a possible D gene is TRBD2 (5 bases). This CDR3 is 17 amino acids long. Germline V gene data show CDR1 as MGHRA and CDR2 as YSYEKL. V was trimmed by 4 bases and J by 3 bases, leaving 18 bases between them. The CDR3 DNA sequence: TGCGCCAGCAGCCGGATACTAGTAACCTCGGACACCGGGGAGCTGTTTTTT. The encoded protein is CASSRILVTSDTGELFF.

This clone was seen a single time. The chain couples TRBV6-1 to TRBJ2-5; a weak D match, TRBD2 (6 bases). The germline V and J ends were trimmed by 9 bases and 5 bases, with 16 bases remaining between them. Germline V CDR1 and CDR2: MNHNS, SASEGT. The CDR3 runs 13 residues. As DNA, the CDR3 is TGTGCCAGACCGTGGGACTTCGGGGAGACCCAGTACTTC. Amino acid sequence: CARPWDFGETQYF.

This clone was counted a few times. The rearrangement links TRBV10-3 to TRBJ2-7; D unresolved. Trimming removed 3 bases at V and 2 bases at J, with 8 bases between. The CDR3 sequence is 13 residues long. Germline CDR1 and CDR2: ENHRY and SYGVKD. The CDR3 sequence: CAISDKNPYEQYF. CDR3 DNA sequence: TGTGCCATCAGTGACAAAAATCCCTACGAGCAGTACTTC.

This clone was picked up a small number of times. This rearrangement joins TRBV7-2 to TRBJ2-3; TRBD1 matches at 7 bases. The J segment lost 7 bases and the V segment lost 2 bases, leaving 15 bases of the junction unmatched. CDR3 length: 17 residues. Germline assignment: CDR1 SGHTA and CDR2 FQGNSA. CDR3 sequence reads: CASSLFAETGFANTQYF. CDR3 bases: TGTGCCAGCAGCTTATTTGCCGAGACAGGGTTCGCAAATACGCAGTATTTT.